The next 24 T cell receptor beta chains were all read from a single sample in a study of blood T cells in healthy people across ages. It was with a sample-barcoded 5' primer and a J-beta primer mix that a second PCR of about 7 to 12 cycles was run. Via MiXCR, TCRdb re-called the 5' RACE reads, giving one row per CDR3 protein. This table holds 1.5 million to 2 million distinct CDR3 sequences, roughly 49% found once. The specimen sequenced was blood. The receptors derive from a middle-aged woman in good health.

This clonotype was recorded only once. This chain uses TRBV27 with TRBJ1-4, with D tentatively TRBD1 (5 bases). The CDR3 length is 15 residues. Germline values: CDR1 MNHEY, CDR2 SMNVEV (reference sequence). Trimming pared 3 bases from V and 6 bases from J, leaving 14 bases between. As DNA, the CDR3 is TGTGCCAGCAGTTTCGGGGCAAGGGGTCATGAAAAACTGTTTTTT. As protein: CASSFGARGHEKLFF.

V usage is TRBV6-6 and J usage is TRBJ1-6, with a weak D call TRBD1 (5 bases). The V end was cut by 2 bases, the J end by 6 bases, with 11 bases between. The CDR3 runs 15 residues. Germline CDR1 and CDR2: MNHNY and SVGAGI (reference sequence). The CDR3 sequence: CASSYDTGSNSPLHF. The CDR3 coding sequence is TGTGCCAGCAGTTACGACACAGGCTCTAATTCACCCCTCCACTTT.

In the case of this clonotype: This may stem from a read error, because a much larger clone lies one nucleotide away. V is TRBV3-1 and J is TRBJ2-7, with no clear D. V was cut by 1 base and J by 6 bases, with 4 bases left in between. Germline V gene data show CDR1 as LGHDT and CDR2 as YNNKEL (reference sequence). The CDR3 consists of 11 residues. CDR3: CASSQVSEQYF. The DNA for the CDR3 is TGTGCCAGCAGCCAAGTGAGCGAGCAGTACTTC.

This clonotype was counted between two and nine times. The chain is built from TRBV20-1 and TRBJ2-1; no reliable D call. The CDR3 runs 12 residues. Between the trimmed V and J ends, which lost 2 bases and 6 bases, there was a span of 8 bases. CDR1 and CDR2 (germline): DFQATT, SNEGSKA (reference sequence). CDR3 in amino acids: CSARSVPNEQFF. The CDR3 region has the DNA TGCAGTGCTAGATCGGTTCCCAATGAGCAGTTCTTC.

The CDR3 coding sequence is TGTGCCAGCAGCTGGGGGGTCAAGACCCAGTACTTC. It yields the protein CASSWGVKTQYF. The chain carries TRBV7-9 and TRBJ2-5, with D possibly being TRBD2 (6 bases). The CDR3 has 12 residues. Trimming pared 4 bases from V and 6 bases from J, leaving 9 bases between. The germline V gene encodes CDR1 SEHNR and CDR2 FQNEAQ (reference sequence).

This clonotype was seen at least ten times. The V gene is TRBV7-2, the J gene TRBJ2-1, with D unresolved. V dropped 7 bases and J dropped 9 bases, with 13 bases sitting between them. CDR1 is SGHTA, CDR2 FQGNSA, per germline. The CDR3 consists of 12 residues. The CDR3 here is CASTINGPEQFF. The CDR3 region has the DNA TGTGCCAGCACCATAAACGGGCCTGAGCAGTTCTTC.

This clonotype was detected a few times. The chain combines TRBV7-3 with TRBJ2-7, with 7 bases aligning to TRBD1. Per the germline V gene, CDR1 is SGHTA and CDR2 is FQGTGA. The CDR3 loop spans 16 amino acids. Trimming cost V 7 bases and J 7 bases; bases outside gene matches: 19. The CDR3 nucleotides are TGTGCCAGCATTCAAGAGACAGGGATGGAGTTCTGGGAGCAGTACTTC. Its protein is CASIQETGMEFWEQYF.

The genes are TRBV3-1 and TRBJ1-1; D is undetermined. Deletions cut 3 bases from V and 0 bases from J, with 8 bases between. Germline values: CDR1 LGHDT, CDR2 YNNKEL (reference sequence). The CDR3 length is 14 residues. CDR3 sequence: CASSQQLMNTEAFF. The CDR3 DNA sequence: TGTGCCAGCAGCCAGCAGCTAATGAACACTGAAGCTTTCTTT.

J is TRBJ1-2 and V is TRBV13, with D perhaps TRBD1 (5 bases). This CDR3 spans 13 amino acids. Trimming took off 1 base at V and 7 bases at J, with 10 bases between the two ends. CDR1 and CDR2 (germline): PRHDT, FYEKMQ (reference sequence). CDR3 in amino acids: CASSLEGFGGYTF. CDR3 sequence (DNA): TGTGCCAGCAGCTTAGAGGGGTTCGGTGGCTACACCTTC.

This clonotype was seen repeatedly, ten times or more. This chain uses TRBV6-4 with TRBJ2-1; 12 bases match TRBD2. V dropped 3 bases and J dropped 5; count of bases not matched to a gene: 5. The V gene's germline CDR1 is MRHNA and CDR2 SNTAGT. The CDR3 runs 16 residues. CDR3 sequence (DNA): TGTGCCAGCAGTGAAGGGGGGACTAGCGGGCACAATGAGCAGTTCTTC. Translating gives CASSEGGTSGHNEQFF.

DNA for the CDR3: TGTGCCAGCAGCAGGGACAGCCCCAATGAGCAGTTCTTC. Amino acids: CASSRDSPNEQFF. This chain links TRBV5-5 with TRBJ2-1; 7 bases fit TRBD1. The V gene's germline CDR1 is SGHKS and CDR2 YYEKEE (reference sequence). The CDR3 loop spans 13 amino acids. V lost 4 bases to trimming and J lost 6 bases; unmatched junction nucleotides: 4.

The chain recombines TRBV4-3 with TRBJ2-4; 8 bases fit TRBD1. Germline V gene lookup returns CDR1 LGHNA and CDR2 YSLEER. Unmatched junction bases numbered 12, after V lost 0 bases and J lost 2 bases. The CDR3 is 19 residues long. CDR3 protein: CASSQDWTGSSGTKNIQYF. CDR3 DNA sequence: TGCGCCAGCAGCCAAGACTGGACAGGGAGCTCGGGGACCAAAAACATTCAGTACTTC.

This sequence joins TRBV25-1 and TRBJ2-1; a possible D gene is TRBD1 (6 bases). V was clipped by 1 base and J by 2 bases, with 15 bases between them. CDR1 and CDR2 (germline): MGHDK, SYGVNS. The CDR3 consists of 17 residues. The CDR3, as DNA: TGTGCCAGCAGTGAATCAGGGGTACGACCTACCTACAATGAGCAGTTCTTC. Protein: CASSESGVRPTYNEQFF. The variable domain in full, completed from reference TRBV25-1 and TRBJ2-1, reads EADIYQTPRYLVIGTGKKITLECSQTMGHDKMYWYQQDPGMELHLIHYSYGVNSTEKGDLSSESTVSRIRTEHFPLTLESARPSHTSQYLCASSESGVRPTYNEQFFGPGTRLTVL.

The chain employs TRBV27 and TRBJ1-3; D gene uncertain. The CDR3 runs to 12 residues. Germline V gene sequence: CDR1 MNHEY, CDR2 SMNVEV (reference sequence). Deletions cut 8 bases from V and 0 bases from J, with 5 bases between. Here the CDR3 DNA reads TGTGCCAGCGGAAACTCTGGAAACACCATATATTTT. It yields the protein CASGNSGNTIYF.

V is TRBV6-2 or TRBV6-3 and J is TRBJ2-2, with TRBD1 matching over 12 bases. The CDR3 loop spans 17 amino acids. Germline V gene lookup returns CDR1 MNHEY and CDR2 SVGEGT. V lost 5 bases, J lost 7 bases, and 11 bases stayed unmatched. This chain's CDR3 is CASSPRLGQGASGELFF. The CDR3 DNA follows: TGTGCCAGCAGTCCCCGGCTGGGACAGGGGGCAAGCGGGGAGCTGTTTTTT.

The chain recombines TRBV20-1 with TRBJ2-3; 10 bases are a match to TRBD2. Trimming cost V 3 bases and J 2 bases; bases outside gene matches: 2. The germline V gene has CDR1 DFQATT and CDR2 SNEGSKA (reference sequence). There are 14 residues in the CDR3. CDR3 residues: CSASLAGATDTQYF. The CDR3 DNA sequence: TGCAGTGCTAGCCTAGCGGGGGCCACAGATACGCAGTATTTT.

CDR3: CASSPMRGANVLTF. The CDR3 nucleotides are TGTGCCAGCTCACCCATGAGGGGGGCCAACGTCCTGACTTTC. This rearrangement joins TRBV18 to TRBJ2-6; D unclear. The CDR3 has 14 residues. Germline assignment: CDR1 KGHSH and CDR2 LQKENI. Trimming took 3 bases from V and 4 from J, leaving 7 bases between them.

The chain carries TRBV6-2 or TRBV6-3 and TRBJ2-3; a weak D match, TRBD1 (5 bases). The germline gives CDR1 MNHEY, CDR2 SVGEGT. The CDR3 has 15 amino acids. V gave up 5 bases and J gave up 4 bases, with 16 bases separating them. The CDR3: CASSPGMGQADTQYF. DNA of the CDR3: TGTGCCAGCAGTCCCGGAATGGGGCAGGCAGATACGCAGTATTTT.

This chain connects TRBV7-6 to TRBJ2-1; TRBD2 matches at 9 bases. The CDR3 has 16 residues. With 3 bases clipped from V and 1 base from J, the junction kept 4 bases outside the gene matches. The V gene's germline CDR1 is SGHVS and CDR2 FNYEAQ. The CDR3 DNA reads as TGTGCCAGCAGCTTGCCTAGCGGGGATTCCTACAATGAGCAGTTCTTC. Its translation: CASSLPSGDSYNEQFF.

This clonotype was observed a few times. The rearrangement uses TRBV7-2 and TRBJ2-5; TRBD1 matches at 10 bases. Germline loops: CDR1 SGHTA, CDR2 FQGNSA. The J segment lost 9 bases and the V segment lost 4 bases, leaving 2 bases of the junction unmatched. This CDR3 has 12 amino acids. The CDR3 sequence is CASSYGQGAQYF. The DNA for the CDR3 is TGTGCCAGCAGCTATGGACAGGGGGCCCAGTACTTC. Full variable domain (rest looked up from reference TRBV7-2 and TRBJ2-5): GAGVSQSPSNKVTEKGKDVELRCDPISGHTALYWYRQSLGQGLEFLIYFQGNSAPDKSGLPSDRFSAERTGGSVSTLTIQRTQQEDSAVYLCASSYGQGAQYFGPGTRLLVL.

This rearrangement joins TRBV20-1 to TRBJ1-5; D is ambiguous. The CDR3 has 17 amino acids. With 0 bases removed from V and 3 bases from J, the gap between germline ends came to 18 bases. Germline V gene lookup returns CDR1 DFQATT and CDR2 SNEGSKA (reference sequence). The CDR3 DNA reads TGCAGTGCTAGAGAAACTGAGTGGGAGGGTAACAATCAGCCCCAGCATTTT. Protein product: CSARETEWEGNNQPQHF.

This clonotype appeared a few times. The rearrangement uses TRBV20-1 and TRBJ2-1; 11 bases agree with TRBD2. With 5 bases clipped from V and 5 bases from J, the junction kept 8 bases outside the gene matches. CDR1 is DFQATT and CDR2 is SNEGSKA in the germline V gene (reference sequence). This CDR3 is 15 amino acids long. Here the CDR3 DNA reads TGCAGTGCTCGGGACTCGGGACTAGCGGACAATGAGCAGTTCTTC. Protein product: CSARDSGLADNEQFF.

This clonotype was detected only once. The chain carries TRBV5-1 and TRBJ2-1, with 8 bases identical to TRBD2. The length of the CDR3 is 16 residues. CDR1 and CDR2 from the germline V gene are SGHRS and YFSETQ. V dropped 4 bases and J dropped 2; count of bases not matched to a gene: 8. Written as DNA, the CDR3 is TGCGCCAGCAGCACTGGACTAGCTCCCACCTACAATGAGCAGTTCTTC. This encodes CASSTGLAPTYNEQFF.

This chain uses TRBV28 with TRBJ1-1; unclear D gene. CDR1 and CDR2 (germline): MDHEN, SYDVKM. The germline V and J ends were trimmed by 3 bases and 0 bases, with 8 bases remaining between them. CDR3 length equals 14 residues. CDR3 in DNA: TGTGCCAGCAGTTTCCTATCGTTGAACACTGAAGCTTTCTTT. It translates to CASSFLSLNTEAFF.